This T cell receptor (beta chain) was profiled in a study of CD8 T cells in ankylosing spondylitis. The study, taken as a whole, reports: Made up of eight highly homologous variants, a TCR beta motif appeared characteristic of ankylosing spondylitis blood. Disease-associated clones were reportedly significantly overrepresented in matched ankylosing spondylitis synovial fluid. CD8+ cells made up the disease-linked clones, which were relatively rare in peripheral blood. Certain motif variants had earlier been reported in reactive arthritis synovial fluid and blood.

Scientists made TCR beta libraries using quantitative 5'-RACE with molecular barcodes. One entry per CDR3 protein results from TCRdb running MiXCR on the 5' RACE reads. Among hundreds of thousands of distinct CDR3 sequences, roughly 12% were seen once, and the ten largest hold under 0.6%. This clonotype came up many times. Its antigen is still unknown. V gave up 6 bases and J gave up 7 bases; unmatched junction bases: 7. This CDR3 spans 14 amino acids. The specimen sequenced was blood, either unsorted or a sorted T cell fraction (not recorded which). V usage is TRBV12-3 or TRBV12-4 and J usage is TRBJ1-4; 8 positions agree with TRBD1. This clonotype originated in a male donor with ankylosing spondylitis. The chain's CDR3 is CASRRTGQVEKLFF. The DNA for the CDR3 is TGTGCCAGCAGGAGGACAGGGCAGGTTGAAAAACTGTTTTTT.